A selection of T cell receptor beta chains follows, all from one sample in a study of blood T cell repertoires in COVID-19. The method was immunoSEQ multiplex PCR; TCRdb's version includes in-frame clones alone and lacks a portion of them. There are approximately 200,000 clones in the sample; around 86% occur only once, and 5.1% lies in the top ten. Sample: peripheral blood. The source is a human donor in a cohort sampled during active COVID-19. The CDR3 runs from the conserved cysteine through the conserved F or W. A D gene is named only where the DNA matches it firmly. Clone size, where shown, is once, few, many, or a class for clones that have expanded.

cdr3_aa	cdr3_nt	v_call	d_call	clone_size	j_call
CASSQRGGNTIYF	TGCGCCAGCAGCCAAAGGGGCGGAAACACCATATATTTT	TRBV4-1	-	few	TRBJ1-3
CAWSLTSGPTYNEQFF	TGTGCCTGGAGTCTAACTAGCGGCCCGACCTACAATGAGCAGTTCTTC	TRBV30	TRBD2	-	TRBJ2-1
CASSVSGSSYEQYF	TGCGCCAGCAGCGTTAGCGGATCGTCCTACGAGCAGTACTTC	TRBV5-1	-	-	TRBJ2-7
CASSLAGVSSYEQYF	TGTGCCAGCAGTTTAGCGGGGGTGAGCTCCTACGAGCAGTACTTC	TRBV27	TRBD2	few	TRBJ2-7
CATSRGFTTRGETQYF	TGTGCCACCAGCAGAGGGTTTACAACTAGAGGGGAGACCCAGTACTTC	TRBV15	-	-	TRBJ2-5
CASSLSGDEKLFF	TGCGCCAGCAGCTTATCAGGGGACGAAAAACTGTTTTTT	TRBV5-1	-	-	TRBJ1-4
CASSFTSGVTDTQYF	TGCGCCAGCAGCTTTACTAGCGGTGTCACAGATACGCAGTATTTT	TRBV5-1	TRBD2	-	TRBJ2-3
CASSQRASSLLHNEQFF	TGTGCCAGCAGCCAGCGGGCTAGCTCCCTCCTCCACAATGAGCAGTTCTTC	TRBV7-2	-	-	TRBJ2-1
CASSGSDQGPSYEQYF	TGTGCCAGCAGTGGGTCGGACCAGGGCCCCTCCTACGAGCAGTACTTC	TRBV6-4	-	-	TRBJ2-7
CASSLQGSSEAFF	TGTGCCAGCAGCTTACAGGGGTCCTCTGAAGCTTTCTTT	TRBV7-9	-	-	TRBJ1-1
CASSSHRDRGFDEQFF	TGTGCCAGCAGCTCACACCGGGACAGGGGTTTCGATGAGCAGTTCTTC	TRBV14	TRBD1	few	TRBJ2-1
CASSLALTGFNEQFF	TGTGCCAGCAGCCTCGCGCTCACCGGGTTCAATGAGCAGTTCTTC	TRBV27	-	-	TRBJ2-1
CASSSGTGTFGYTF	TGTGCCAGCAGCTCCGGGACAGGTACTTTTGGCTACACCTTC	TRBV28	TRBD1	-	TRBJ1-2
CASSVAGAYEQYF	TGTGCCAGCAGCGTAGCGGGGGCCTACGAGCAGTACTTC	TRBV9	-	-	TRBJ2-7
CASSQTSGGIYEQYF	TGTGCCAGCAGCCAAACTAGCGGGGGGATCTACGAGCAGTACTTC	TRBV7-9	TRBD2	-	TRBJ2-7
CASTGLLSYEQYF	TGTGCCAGCACGGGACTTTTGTCCTACGAGCAGTACTTC	TRBV28	-	-	TRBJ2-7
CASSPLGYEQYF	TGTGCCAGCAGCCCCCTAGGCTACGAGCAGTACTTC	TRBV28	-	few	TRBJ2-7
CASSWTTGGAAGNTIYF	TGCGCCAGCAGCTGGACGACAGGGGGAGCGGCTGGAAACACCATATATTTT	TRBV5-1	TRBD1	-	TRBJ1-3
CASTPRGGSEAFF	TGTGCCAGCACCCCTCGAGGGGGCAGTGAAGCTTTCTTT	TRBV3-1/TRBV3-2	TRBD1	-	TRBJ1-1
CASSLAGGEETQYF	TGTGCCAGCAGCTTAGCGGGAGGGGAAGAGACCCAGTACTTC	TRBV7-8	TRBD2	-	TRBJ2-5
CASSQPLDRENANEKLFF	TGCGCCAGCAGTCAACCACTGGACAGGGAGAATGCTAATGAAAAACTGTTTTTT	TRBV23-1	TRBD1	-	TRBJ1-4
CSAVGTAKNIQYF	TGCAGCGCCGTTGGGACAGCAAAAAACATTCAGTACTTC	TRBV29-1	TRBD1	-	TRBJ2-4
CASSLAGWEGYF	TGTGCCAGCAGCTTAGCCGGGTGGGAGGGGTACTTC	TRBV7-2	TRBD2	-	TRBJ2-7
CASSYSTVENEKLFF	TGTGCCAGCAGTTACTCGACTGTCGAGAATGAAAAACTGTTTTTT	TRBV6-5	-	-	TRBJ1-4
CASSGGTGRANEQFF	TGTGCCAGCAGCGGGGGGACAGGGAGAGCCAATGAGCAGTTCTTC	TRBV9	TRBD1	-	TRBJ2-1
CASSVQGNSGNTIYF	TGTGCCAGCAGCGTCCAGGGGAACTCTGGAAACACCATATATTTT	TRBV28	-	-	TRBJ1-3
CAISEGAYEQYF	TGTGCCATCAGTGAGGGGGCGTACGAGCAGTACTTC	TRBV10-3	-	-	TRBJ2-7